This TCR beta chain was observed in a study of technical replicates of blood from a few donors. TCRdb's copy holds only in-frame clones and misses some; the assay was immunoSEQ multiplex PCR. The sample holds approximately 15,000 clones; approximately 81% are singletons and the top ten take 8% to 11%. There are 15 residues in the CDR3. V was cut by 4 bases and J by 6 bases, with 15 bases left in between. The germline V gene encodes CDR1 SGHVS and CDR2 FQNEAQ. This receptor was identified in a human donor in good health. The chain is built from TRBV7-8 and TRBJ2-2, with a tentative D call TRBD1 (5 bases). Material for sequencing was PBMCs. CDR3 nucleotide sequence: TGTGCCAGCAGCTCCAGGCAGGGTCCTGCCGGGGAGCTGTTTTTT. Translated, it gives CASSSRQGPAGELFF.